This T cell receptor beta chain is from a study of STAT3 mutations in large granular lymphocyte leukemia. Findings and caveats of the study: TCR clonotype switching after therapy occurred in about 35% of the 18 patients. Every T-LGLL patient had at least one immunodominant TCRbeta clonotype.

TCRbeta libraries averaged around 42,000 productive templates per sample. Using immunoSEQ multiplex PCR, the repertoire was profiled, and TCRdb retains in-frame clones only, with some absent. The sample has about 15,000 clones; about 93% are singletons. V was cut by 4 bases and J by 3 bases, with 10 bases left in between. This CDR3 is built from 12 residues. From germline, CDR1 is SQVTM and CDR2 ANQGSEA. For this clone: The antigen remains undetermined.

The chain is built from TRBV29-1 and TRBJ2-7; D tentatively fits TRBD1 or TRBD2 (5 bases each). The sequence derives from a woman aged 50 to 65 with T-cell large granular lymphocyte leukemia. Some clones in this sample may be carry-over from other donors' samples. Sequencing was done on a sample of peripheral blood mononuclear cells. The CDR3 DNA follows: TGCAGCGTTGCCGAGGGGTACTACGAGCAGTACTTC. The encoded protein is CSVAEGYYEQYF.